The 24 T cell receptor beta chains below all came from one sample that was sequenced in a study of a mutant IDH1 vaccine in newly diagnosed glioma. Generated by immunoSEQ multiplex PCR, the TCRdb table keeps only in-frame clones and is missing some. The data hold some 51,000 clones, with over 75% observed a single time. Their antigen targets remain unknown. Time point here: week 5, during vaccination. The investigators gave 300 ug of mutant IDH1 20-mer peptide in each vaccine dose, together with topical imiquimod. The sample was PBMCs, taken from a glioma patient whose treatment included an IDH1 peptide vaccine. The receptors originated from a woman in her 40s with glioma.

This rearrangement joins TRBV6-5 to TRBJ1-6, with 7 bases fitting TRBD1. This CDR3 spans 13 amino acids. V trimming: 6 bases; J trimming: 5 bases; junction bases outside the gene matches: 1. CDR1 and CDR2 (germline): MNHEY, SVGAGI. This chain's CDR3 is CASRQGNNSPLHF. The CDR3 DNA reads as TGTGCCAGCAGACAGGGGAATAATTCACCCCTCCACTTT.

The chain couples TRBV13 to TRBJ2-6; the D gene could be TRBD1 or TRBD2 (5 bases each). The CDR3 spans 22 residues. CDR1 is PRHDT and CDR2 is FYEKMQ in the germline V gene (reference sequence). The V end lost 6 bases, the J end lost 0 bases, and 30 bases lay between the germline ends. CDR3 DNA sequence: TGTGCCAGCAGTTCCCGTGGGGGTATAGGGTTTAGTGGTCTCTCTGGGGCCAACGTCCTGACTTTC. It encodes CASSSRGGIGFSGLSGANVLTF.

This chain connects TRBV25-1 to TRBJ2-7; D is tentatively TRBD1 or TRBD2 (5 bases each). From germline, CDR1 is MGHDK and CDR2 SYGVNS. The ends were cut back, 3 bases at V and 2 bases at J, with 17 bases in the middle. The CDR3 spans 16 residues. Here the CDR3 reads CASSELITGTPYEQYF. CDR3 nucleotide sequence: TGTGCCAGCAGTGAGCTCATTACCGGGACCCCCTACGAGCAGTACTTC.

V usage is TRBV11-3 and J usage is TRBJ2-1; 13 bases line up with TRBD2. This CDR3 region has 17 residues. CDR1 and CDR2 from the germline V gene are SGHNT and YENEEA. The V and J ends lost 6 bases and 10 bases, in that order; junction bases with no gene match: 15. The CDR3, as DNA: TGTGCCAGCAGTCGCGGACCGGGACTAGCGGGGCCAGGGGAGCAGTTCTTC. Encoded protein: CASSRGPGLAGPGEQFF.

This clone has just a few counts. The gene calls are TRBV5-1 and TRBJ1-6; 9 nucleotides agree with TRBD1. This CDR3 spans 14 amino acids. With 7 bases clipped from V and 9 bases from J, the junction kept 8 bases outside the gene matches. Germline CDR1 is SGHRS and CDR2 is YFSETQ. CDR3 in amino acids: CASAPGQGTSPLHF. The CDR3 DNA follows: TGCGCCAGCGCCCCGGGACAGGGAACTTCACCCCTCCACTTT.

The chain links TRBV27 to TRBJ2-3; a possible D gene is TRBD1 (5 bases). The V end was cut by 4 bases, the J end by 2 bases, with 7 bases between. CDR1 and CDR2 (germline): MNHEY, SMNVEV (reference sequence). There are 13 residues in the CDR3. The DNA for the CDR3 is TGTGCCAGCAGTTGGGGCCTCACAGATACGCAGTATTTT. Translated: CASSWGLTDTQYF.

This clone was observed a single time. V is TRBV7-2 and J is TRBJ1-2; D gene uncertain. CDR3 size: 17 residues. Germline lookup yields CDR1 SGHTA and CDR2 FQGNSA. V lost 5 bases and J lost 4, with 23 bases in between. The CDR3 DNA follows: TGTGCCAGCAGCCTGGGCCTCGCTACCATTACCCTCTATGGCTACACCTTC. Its protein is CASSLGLATITLYGYTF. Together with reference TRBV7-2 and TRBJ1-2, the CDR3 gives the full variable domain: GAGVSQSPSNKVTEKGKDVELRCDPISGHTALYWYRQSLGQGLEFLIYFQGNSAPDKSGLPSDRFSAERTGGSVSTLTIQRTQQEDSAVYLCASSLGLATITLYGYTFGSGTRLTVV.

This chain links TRBV18 with TRBJ2-3, with a tentative D call TRBD2 (6 bases). The germline V gene has CDR1 KGHSH and CDR2 LQKENI. The CDR3 contains 14 residues. Trimming left V 0 bases short and J 10 bases short, with 14 bases between. In DNA, the CDR3 is TGTGCCAGCTCACCACCGGTTCGGGGGACTCCGCAGTATTTT. Its translation: CASSPPVRGTPQYF.

The chain recombines TRBV9 with TRBJ2-2, with a tentative D call TRBD1 (6 bases). The length of the CDR3 is 15 residues. Trimming took 4 bases from V and 7 from J, leaving 17 bases between them. CDR1 SGDLS and CDR2 YYNGEE come from the germline V gene. The CDR3 is CASSLTLLGGGELFF. In DNA, the CDR3 is TGTGCCAGCAGCCTAACGCTTCTAGGGGGCGGGGAGCTGTTTTTT.

The chain combines TRBV2 with TRBJ1-2; TRBD1 is a possible D gene (6 bases). The germline CDR1 and CDR2 sequences are SNHLY and FYNNEI. This CDR3 has 13 residues. The V and J ends lost 6 bases and 2 bases respectively, with 10 bases between them. This CDR3 is CASRPGQNYGYTF. The CDR3 DNA is TGTGCCAGCAGACCCGGACAGAACTATGGCTACACCTTC.

This clone appeared a few times. Here the CDR3 reads CASSHPRSSGGATGELFF. DNA for the CDR3: TGTGCCAGCAGCCACCCAAGATCTAGCGGGGGGGCAACCGGGGAGCTGTTTTTT. The chain couples TRBV7-2 to TRBJ2-2; 12 bases agree with TRBD2. Germline values: CDR1 SGHTA, CDR2 FQGNSA. V was clipped by 5 bases and J by 5 bases; unmatched bases: 12. The CDR3 is 18 amino acids.

The chain couples TRBV7-9 to TRBJ1-4, with D uncertain. CDR1 and CDR2 (germline): SEHNR, FQNEAQ (reference sequence). The V and J ends lost 7 bases and 6 bases respectively, with 12 bases between them. There are 13 residues in the CDR3. Written as DNA, the CDR3 is TGTGCCAGCACCACTCTCTCGGATGAAAAACTGTTTTTT. Its translation: CASTTLSDEKLFF.

This clone was seen only a few times. The chain employs TRBV4-1 and TRBJ2-3; 10 bases match TRBD1. The junction had 8 bases not matched to a gene; V was cut back by 6 bases and J by 5 bases. Per the germline V gene, CDR1 is MGHRA and CDR2 is YSYEKL. CDR3 size: 15 residues. The CDR3 sequence: CASRPGTGVGDTQYF. For the CDR3, the DNA is TGCGCCAGCAGACCCGGGACAGGGGTGGGAGATACGCAGTATTTT.

The chain uses TRBV9 and TRBJ2-6; D tentatively fits TRBD1 or TRBD2 (6 bases each). Germline V lookup: CDR1 SGDLS, CDR2 YYNGEE. Between the trimmed V and J ends, which lost 4 bases and 0 bases, there was a span of 14 bases. The length of the CDR3 is 17 residues. CDR3 DNA sequence: TGTGCCAGCAGCCAAAGGGGGGTACACTCTGGGGCCAACGTCCTGACTTTC. This encodes CASSQRGVHSGANVLTF. The full variable domain, completed using reference TRBV9 and TRBJ2-6, is DSGVTQTPKHLITATGQRVTLRCSPRSGDLSVYWYQQSLDQGLQFLIQYYNGEERAKGNILERFSAQQFPDLHSELNLSSLELGDSALYFCASSQRGVHSGANVLTFGAGSRLTVL.

Only a few counts were recorded for this clone. This chain joins TRBV11-3 and TRBJ2-1; D not resolved. The CDR3 runs to 12 residues. Trimming stripped 0 bases from V and 10 bases from J, with 7 bases between. Germline lookup yields CDR1 SGHNT and CDR2 YENEEA. The CDR3 region is CASSLDRSEQFF. The CDR3 nucleotides read TGTGCCAGCAGCTTAGATAGAAGCGAGCAGTTCTTC.

The chain employs TRBV5-1 and TRBJ1-2; D is ambiguous. Trimming cost V 0 bases and J 2 bases, with 14 bases left between them. The CDR3 contains 16 residues. CDR1 is SGHRS, CDR2 YFSETQ, per germline. In DNA form, the CDR3 reads TGCGCCAGCAGCTTGGGAAGTGGCGGAAAGAACTATGGCTACACCTTC. Translated, it gives CASSLGSGGKNYGYTF. The full variable domain, completed using reference TRBV5-1 and TRBJ1-2, is KAGVTQTPRYLIKTRGQQVTLSCSPISGHRSVSWYQQTPGQGLQFLFEYFSETQRNKGNFPGRFSGRQFSNSRSEMNVSTLELGDSALYLCASSLGSGGKNYGYTFGSGTRLTVV.

The chain has TRBV6-1 and TRBJ2-3, with 10 bases lining up with TRBD2. In germline, CDR1 is MNHNS, CDR2 SASEGT. CDR3 length: 14 amino acids. The V and J ends lost 8 bases and 6 bases, in that order; junction bases with no gene match: 8. The DNA for the CDR3 is TGTGCCAGCGGGGGCAGCGGGGGGGCGGATACGCAGTATTTT. It is translated as CASGGSGGADTQYF.

V gene TRBV5-5 combines with J gene TRBJ1-2, with 7 bases that match TRBD1. Germline assignment: CDR1 SGHKS and CDR2 YYEKEE (reference sequence). Trimming removed 4 bases from V and 8 bases from J; junction bases left unmatched: 8. The CDR3 is 13 amino acids. Here the CDR3 DNA reads TGTGCCAGCAGCCCCCTTGGACAGGAAGGCTACACCTTC. Amino acids: CASSPLGQEGYTF.

This sequence joins TRBV9 and TRBJ2-5, with 11 bases matching TRBD2. Germline-derived CDR1 and CDR2 are SGDLS and YYNGEE. The CDR3 covers 16 residues. V gave up 0 bases and J gave up 5 bases; unmatched junction bases: 6. CDR3 in DNA: TGTGCCAGCAGCGTAGTTGTTAGCGGGGGGGTGGAGACCCAGTACTTC. Translated, it gives CASSVVVSGGVETQYF.

The V and J genes are TRBV10-2 and TRBJ2-5; D remains ambiguous. V was shortened by 6 bases and J by 5 bases, with 16 bases between the two germline ends. Germline CDR1 and CDR2: WSHSY and SAAADI. The CDR3 runs 14 residues. The chain's CDR3 is CASRDGVLVETQYF. The CDR3 coding sequence is TGCGCCAGCAGAGACGGTGTTCTTGTGGAGACCCAGTACTTC.

The rearrangement joins TRBV7-9 to TRBJ1-5, with no clear D. Germline values: CDR1 SEHNR, CDR2 FQNEAQ (reference sequence). V was clipped by 5 bases and J by 5 bases, with 19 bases between them. CDR3 length: 16 residues. In DNA, the CDR3 is TGTGCCAGCAGCCAACCCTTAGGTGGGTCGGATCAGCCCCAGCATTTT. Protein: CASSQPLGGSDQPQHF.

The gene calls are TRBV19 and TRBJ2-3; D call uncertain. V was pared by 2 bases and J by 5 bases, with 5 bases between. The CDR3 is made up of 12 amino acids. Germline lookup yields CDR1 LNHDA and CDR2 SQIVND (reference sequence). In nucleotides, the CDR3 is TGTGCCAGTAGTATACTTGGAGATACGCAGTATTTT. Its protein is CASSILGDTQYF.

V is TRBV11-2 and J is TRBJ1-1; 7 bases align to TRBD1. The CDR3 runs to 15 residues. Germline V lookup: CDR1 SGHAT, CDR2 FQNNGV. V was pared by 5 bases and J by 4 bases, with 10 bases of the junction left unmatched. CDR3 loop: CASSGGRRGLTEAFF. CDR3 nucleotides: TGTGCCAGCAGCGGGGGAAGGAGGGGGCTCACTGAAGCTTTCTTT. Variable domain in full (rest from reference TRBV11-2 and TRBJ1-1): EAGVAQSPRYKIIEKRQSVAFWCNPISGHATLYWYQQILGQGPKLLIQFQNNGVVDDSQLPKDRFSAERLKGVDSTLKIQPAKLEDSAVYLCASSGGRRGLTEAFFGQGTRLTVV.

The chain carries TRBV5-1 and TRBJ2-2; D gene ambiguous. The CDR3 has 14 amino acids. V was shortened by 1 base and J by 4 bases, with 8 bases between the two germline ends. From germline, CDR1 is SGHRS and CDR2 YFSETQ. Here the CDR3 DNA reads TGCGCCAGCAGCTTGAAACAGATCACCGGGGAGCTGTTTTTT. Translated: CASSLKQITGELFF.